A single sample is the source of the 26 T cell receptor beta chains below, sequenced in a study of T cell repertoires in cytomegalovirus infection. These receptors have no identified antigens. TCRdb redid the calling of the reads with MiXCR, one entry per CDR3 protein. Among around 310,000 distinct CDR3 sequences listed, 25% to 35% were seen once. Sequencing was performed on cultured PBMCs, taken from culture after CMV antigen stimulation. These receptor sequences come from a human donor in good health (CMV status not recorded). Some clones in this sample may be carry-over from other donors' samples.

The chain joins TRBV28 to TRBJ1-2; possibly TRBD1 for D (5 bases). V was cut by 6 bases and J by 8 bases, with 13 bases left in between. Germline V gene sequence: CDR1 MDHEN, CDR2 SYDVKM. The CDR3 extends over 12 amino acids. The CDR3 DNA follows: TGTGCCAGCAGGCTAGAGGGACGGGGCTACACCTTC. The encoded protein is CASRLEGRGYTF.

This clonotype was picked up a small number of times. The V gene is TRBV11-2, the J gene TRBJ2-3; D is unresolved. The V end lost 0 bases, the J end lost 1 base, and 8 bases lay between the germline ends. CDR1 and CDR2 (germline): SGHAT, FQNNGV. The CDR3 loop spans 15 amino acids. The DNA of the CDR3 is TGTGCCAGCAGCTTAGATTCCGCGGGCACAGATACGCAGTATTTT. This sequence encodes CASSLDSAGTDTQYF. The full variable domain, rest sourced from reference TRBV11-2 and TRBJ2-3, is EAGVAQSPRYKIIEKRQSVAFWCNPISGHATLYWYQQILGQGPKLLIQFQNNGVVDDSQLPKDRFSAERLKGVDSTLKIQPAKLEDSAVYLCASSLDSAGTDTQYFGPGTRLTVL.

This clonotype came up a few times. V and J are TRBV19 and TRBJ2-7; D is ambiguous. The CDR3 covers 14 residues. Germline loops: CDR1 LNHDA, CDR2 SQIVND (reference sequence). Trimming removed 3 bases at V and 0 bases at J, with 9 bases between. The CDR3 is CASSISADSYEQYF. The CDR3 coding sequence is TGTGCCAGTAGTATCTCGGCGGACTCCTACGAGCAGTACTTC.

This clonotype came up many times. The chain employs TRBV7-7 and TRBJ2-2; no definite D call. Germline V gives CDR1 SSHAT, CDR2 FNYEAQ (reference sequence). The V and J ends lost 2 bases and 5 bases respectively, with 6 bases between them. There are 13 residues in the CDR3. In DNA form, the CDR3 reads TGTGCCAGCAGCTTACAGGATACCGGGGAGCTGTTTTTT. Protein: CASSLQDTGELFF. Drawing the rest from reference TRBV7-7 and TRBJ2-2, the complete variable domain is GAGVSQSPRYKVTKRGQDVTLRCDPISSHATLYWYQQALGQGPEFLTYFNYEAQPDKSGLPSDRFSAERPEGSISTLTIQRTEQRDSAMYRCASSLQDTGELFFGEGSRLTVL.

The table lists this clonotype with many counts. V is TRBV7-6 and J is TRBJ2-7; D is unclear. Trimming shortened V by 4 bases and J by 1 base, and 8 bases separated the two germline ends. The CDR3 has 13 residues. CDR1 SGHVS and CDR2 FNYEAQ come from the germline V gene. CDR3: CASSSLRSYEQYF. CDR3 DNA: TGTGCCAGCAGCTCTCTACGGTCCTACGAGCAGTACTTC. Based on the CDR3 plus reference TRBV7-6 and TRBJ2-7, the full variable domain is GAGVSQSPRYKVTKRGQDVALRCDPISGHVSLYWYRQALGQGPEFLTYFNYEAQQDKSGLPNDRFSAERPEGSISTLTIQRTEQRDSAMYRCASSSLRSYEQYFGPGTRLTVT.

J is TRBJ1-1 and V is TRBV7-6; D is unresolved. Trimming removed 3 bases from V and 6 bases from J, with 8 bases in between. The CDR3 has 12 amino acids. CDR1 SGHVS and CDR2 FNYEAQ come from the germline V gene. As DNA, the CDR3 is TGTGCCAGCAGCTTGGTCCGCCCTGAAGCTTTCTTT. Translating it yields CASSLVRPEAFF.

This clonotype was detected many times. CDR3 protein: CASSPGTSGAETQYF. CDR3 DNA sequence: TGTGCCAGCAGTCCCGGGACTAGTGGTGCGGAGACCCAGTACTTC. This chain uses TRBV28 with TRBJ2-5; the match to TRBD2 covers 8 bases. The CDR3 contains 15 residues. V gave up 5 bases and J gave up 5 bases; unmatched junction bases: 10. Germline V gives CDR1 MDHEN, CDR2 SYDVKM.

CDR3 coding DNA: TGTGCCAGTCTTGGGCCTCGGAGCACAGATACGCAGTATTTT. Translated, it gives CASLGPRSTDTQYF. The V call is TRBV19, the J call TRBJ2-3, with D hard to call. This CDR3 region has 14 residues. The germline CDR1 and CDR2 sequences are LNHDA and SQIVND (reference sequence). V lost 8 bases to trimming and J lost 0 bases, with 12 bases between them.

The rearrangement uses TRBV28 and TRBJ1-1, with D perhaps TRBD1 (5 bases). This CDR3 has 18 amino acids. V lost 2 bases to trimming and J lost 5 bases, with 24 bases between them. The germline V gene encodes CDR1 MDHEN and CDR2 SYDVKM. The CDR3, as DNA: TGTGCCAGCAGTTTAGGGACCTCGGGGGTTACGGGAGTTACTGAAGCTTTCTTT. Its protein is CASSLGTSGVTGVTEAFF.

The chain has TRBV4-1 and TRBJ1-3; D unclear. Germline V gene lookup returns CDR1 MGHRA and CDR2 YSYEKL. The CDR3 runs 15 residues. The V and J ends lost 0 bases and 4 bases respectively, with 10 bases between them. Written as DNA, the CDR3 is TGCGCCAGCAGCCAAGAGTCGGCCGGGGGAAACACCATATATTTT. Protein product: CASSQESAGGNTIYF.

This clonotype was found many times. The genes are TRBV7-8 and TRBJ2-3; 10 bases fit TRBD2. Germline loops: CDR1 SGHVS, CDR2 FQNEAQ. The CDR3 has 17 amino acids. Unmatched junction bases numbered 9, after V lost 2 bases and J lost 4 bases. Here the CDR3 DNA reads TGTGCCAGCAGCTTAAGGCTAGCGGGGGTTCATTCAGATACGCAGTATTTT. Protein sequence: CASSLRLAGVHSDTQYF. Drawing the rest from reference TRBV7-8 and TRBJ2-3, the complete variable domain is GAGVSQSPRYKVAKRGQDVALRCDPISGHVSLFWYQQALGQGPEFLTYFQNEAQLDKSGLPSDRFFAERPEGSVSTLKIQRTQQEDSAVYLCASSLRLAGVHSDTQYFGPGTRLTVL.

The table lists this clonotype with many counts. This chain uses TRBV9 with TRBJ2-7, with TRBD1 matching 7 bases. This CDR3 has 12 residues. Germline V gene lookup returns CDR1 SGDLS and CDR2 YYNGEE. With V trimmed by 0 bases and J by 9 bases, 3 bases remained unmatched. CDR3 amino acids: CASSVETGRQYF. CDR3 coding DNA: TGTGCCAGCAGCGTAGAGACAGGGAGGCAGTACTTC.

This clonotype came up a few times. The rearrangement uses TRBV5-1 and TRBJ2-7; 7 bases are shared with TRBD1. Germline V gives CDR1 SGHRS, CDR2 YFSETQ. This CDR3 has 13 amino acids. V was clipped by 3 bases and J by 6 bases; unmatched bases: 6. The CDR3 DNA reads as TGCGCCAGCAGCTCGACAGGGACCAGCGAGCAGTACTTC. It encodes CASSSTGTSEQYF.

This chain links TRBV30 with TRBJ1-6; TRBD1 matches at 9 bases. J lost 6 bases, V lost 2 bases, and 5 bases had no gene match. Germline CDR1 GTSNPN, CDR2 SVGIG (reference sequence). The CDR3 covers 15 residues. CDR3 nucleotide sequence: TGTGCCTGGAGTTTACAGGGACAGGGTAATTCACCCCTCCACTTT. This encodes CAWSLQGQGNSPLHF. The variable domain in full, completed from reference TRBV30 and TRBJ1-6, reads SQTIHQWPATLVQPVGSPLSLECTVEGTSNPNLYWYRQAAGRGLQLLFYSVGIGQISSEVPQNLSASRPQDRQFILSSKKLLLSDSGFYLCAWSLQGQGNSPLHFGNGTRLTVT.

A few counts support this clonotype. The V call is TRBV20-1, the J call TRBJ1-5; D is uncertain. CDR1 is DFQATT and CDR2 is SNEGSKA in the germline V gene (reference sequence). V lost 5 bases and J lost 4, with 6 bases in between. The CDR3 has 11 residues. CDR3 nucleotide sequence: TGCAGTGCTGCTAAAAATCAGCCCCAGCATTTT. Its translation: CSAAKNQPQHF.

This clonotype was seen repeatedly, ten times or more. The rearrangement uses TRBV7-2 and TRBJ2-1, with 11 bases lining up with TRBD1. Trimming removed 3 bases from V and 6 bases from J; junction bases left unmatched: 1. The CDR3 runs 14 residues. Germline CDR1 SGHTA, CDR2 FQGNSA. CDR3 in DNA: TGTGCCAGCAGCTTCGGGACAGGGGGCAATGAGCAGTTCTTC. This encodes CASSFGTGGNEQFF. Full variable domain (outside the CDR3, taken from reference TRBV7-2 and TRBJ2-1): GAGVSQSPSNKVTEKGKDVELRCDPISGHTALYWYRQSLGQGLEFLIYFQGNSAPDKSGLPSDRFSAERTGGSVSTLTIQRTQQEDSAVYLCASSFGTGGNEQFFGPGTRLTVL.

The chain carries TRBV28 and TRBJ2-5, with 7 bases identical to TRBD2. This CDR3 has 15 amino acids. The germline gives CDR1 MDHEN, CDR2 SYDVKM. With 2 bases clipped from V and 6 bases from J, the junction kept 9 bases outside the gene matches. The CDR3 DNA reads TGTGCCAGCAGTTTAGAGCGGGACCCAAAGCAGACCCAGTACTTC. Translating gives CASSLERDPKQTQYF.

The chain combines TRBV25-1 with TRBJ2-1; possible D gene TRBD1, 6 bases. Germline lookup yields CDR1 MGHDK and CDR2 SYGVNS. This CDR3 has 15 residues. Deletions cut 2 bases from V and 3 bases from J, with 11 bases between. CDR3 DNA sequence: TGTGCCAGCAGTGAACCGGGACAAGTCTACAATGAGCAGTTCTTC. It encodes CASSEPGQVYNEQFF.

CDR3 DNA: TGTGCCAGCAGTGCTCTCCGGGGGCCCTACAATGAGCAGTTCTTC. Amino acids: CASSALRGPYNEQFF. The chain couples TRBV2 to TRBJ2-1; D tentatively reads TRBD1 or TRBD2 (6 bases each). This CDR3 comprises 15 residues. Germline V CDR1 and CDR2: SNHLY, FYNNEI. V lost 4 bases and J lost 2, with 12 bases in between.

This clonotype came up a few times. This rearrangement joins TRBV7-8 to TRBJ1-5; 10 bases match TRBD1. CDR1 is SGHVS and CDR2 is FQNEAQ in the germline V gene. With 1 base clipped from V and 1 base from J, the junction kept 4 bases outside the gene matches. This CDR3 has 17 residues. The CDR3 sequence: CASSLGGTGESNQPQHF. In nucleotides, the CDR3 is TGTGCCAGCAGCTTAGGGGGGACAGGGGAGAGCAATCAGCCCCAGCATTTT.

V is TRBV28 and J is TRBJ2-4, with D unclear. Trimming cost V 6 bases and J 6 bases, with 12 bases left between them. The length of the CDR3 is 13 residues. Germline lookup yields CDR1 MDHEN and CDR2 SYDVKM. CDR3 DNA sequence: TGTGCCAGCAGCCCCTTGCTGGGAAACATTCAGTACTTC. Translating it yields CASSPLLGNIQYF.

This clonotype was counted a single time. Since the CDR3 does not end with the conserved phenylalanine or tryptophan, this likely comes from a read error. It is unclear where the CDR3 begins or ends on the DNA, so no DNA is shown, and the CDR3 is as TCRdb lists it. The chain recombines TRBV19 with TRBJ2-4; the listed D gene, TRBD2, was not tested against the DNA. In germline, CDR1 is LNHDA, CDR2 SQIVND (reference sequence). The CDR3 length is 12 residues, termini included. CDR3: CASRPLTGPWYC.

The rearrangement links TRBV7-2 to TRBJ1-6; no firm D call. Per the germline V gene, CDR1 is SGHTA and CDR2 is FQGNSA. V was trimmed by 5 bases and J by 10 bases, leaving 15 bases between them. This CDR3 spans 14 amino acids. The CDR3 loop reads CASSLGEISSPLHF. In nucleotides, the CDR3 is TGTGCCAGCAGCCTGGGAGAAATAAGCTCACCCCTCCACTTT.

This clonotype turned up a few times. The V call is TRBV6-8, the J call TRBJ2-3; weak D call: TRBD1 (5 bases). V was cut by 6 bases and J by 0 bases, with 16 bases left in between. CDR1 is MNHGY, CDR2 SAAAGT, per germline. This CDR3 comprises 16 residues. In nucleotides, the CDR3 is TGTGCCAGCAGCCCCTCAAAGGGGATAAGCACAGATACGCAGTATTTT. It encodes CASSPSKGISTDTQYF.

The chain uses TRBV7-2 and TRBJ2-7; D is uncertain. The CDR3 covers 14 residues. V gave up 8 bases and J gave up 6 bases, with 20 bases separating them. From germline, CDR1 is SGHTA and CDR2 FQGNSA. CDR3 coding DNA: TGTGCCAGCCGCCCCTCTGCGAGGTCCCTCGAGCAGTACTTC. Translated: CASRPSARSLEQYF.

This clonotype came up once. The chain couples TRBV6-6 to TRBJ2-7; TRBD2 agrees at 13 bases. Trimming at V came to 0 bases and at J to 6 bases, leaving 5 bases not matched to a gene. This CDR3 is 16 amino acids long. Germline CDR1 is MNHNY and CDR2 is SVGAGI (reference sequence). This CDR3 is CASSYSTSGRESEQYF. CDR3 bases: TGTGCCAGCAGTTACTCTACTAGCGGGAGGGAATCCGAGCAGTACTTC.